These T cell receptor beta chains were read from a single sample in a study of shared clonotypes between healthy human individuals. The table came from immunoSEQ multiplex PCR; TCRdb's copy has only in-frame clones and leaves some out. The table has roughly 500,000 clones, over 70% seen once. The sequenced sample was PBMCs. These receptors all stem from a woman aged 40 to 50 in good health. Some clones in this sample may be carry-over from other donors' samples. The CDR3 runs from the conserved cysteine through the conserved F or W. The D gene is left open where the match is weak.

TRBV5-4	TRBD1	CASSFGTGGGNTIYF
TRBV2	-	CASSQETQYF
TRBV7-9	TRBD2	CASSLGTSGGETQYF
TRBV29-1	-	CSVEGVPEAFF
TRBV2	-	CASSGTGDTQYF
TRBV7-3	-	CASSLWHGGPYEQYF
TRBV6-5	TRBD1	CASSYSGSRGIYGYTF
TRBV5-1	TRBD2	CASSFRTSGRNTGELFF
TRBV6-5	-	CASSHRRRGREQYF
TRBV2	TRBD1	CASSPDRVRNEQYF
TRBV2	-	CASWGRDGGYF
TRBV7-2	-	CASSLLASDTQYF
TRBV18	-	CASSHINNNRDTAQYF
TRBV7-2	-	CASFRGGGNYGYTF
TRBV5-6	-	CASSLYGQQGNTGELFF
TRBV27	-	CASSPEWISSYEQYF
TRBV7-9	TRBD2	CASQREGPYEQYF
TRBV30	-	CAWRPRGTDTQYF
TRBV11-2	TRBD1	CASSLDAGRQGRPSTGELFF
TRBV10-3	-	CAISESAGRYEETQYF
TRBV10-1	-	CASSSPNSYEQYF